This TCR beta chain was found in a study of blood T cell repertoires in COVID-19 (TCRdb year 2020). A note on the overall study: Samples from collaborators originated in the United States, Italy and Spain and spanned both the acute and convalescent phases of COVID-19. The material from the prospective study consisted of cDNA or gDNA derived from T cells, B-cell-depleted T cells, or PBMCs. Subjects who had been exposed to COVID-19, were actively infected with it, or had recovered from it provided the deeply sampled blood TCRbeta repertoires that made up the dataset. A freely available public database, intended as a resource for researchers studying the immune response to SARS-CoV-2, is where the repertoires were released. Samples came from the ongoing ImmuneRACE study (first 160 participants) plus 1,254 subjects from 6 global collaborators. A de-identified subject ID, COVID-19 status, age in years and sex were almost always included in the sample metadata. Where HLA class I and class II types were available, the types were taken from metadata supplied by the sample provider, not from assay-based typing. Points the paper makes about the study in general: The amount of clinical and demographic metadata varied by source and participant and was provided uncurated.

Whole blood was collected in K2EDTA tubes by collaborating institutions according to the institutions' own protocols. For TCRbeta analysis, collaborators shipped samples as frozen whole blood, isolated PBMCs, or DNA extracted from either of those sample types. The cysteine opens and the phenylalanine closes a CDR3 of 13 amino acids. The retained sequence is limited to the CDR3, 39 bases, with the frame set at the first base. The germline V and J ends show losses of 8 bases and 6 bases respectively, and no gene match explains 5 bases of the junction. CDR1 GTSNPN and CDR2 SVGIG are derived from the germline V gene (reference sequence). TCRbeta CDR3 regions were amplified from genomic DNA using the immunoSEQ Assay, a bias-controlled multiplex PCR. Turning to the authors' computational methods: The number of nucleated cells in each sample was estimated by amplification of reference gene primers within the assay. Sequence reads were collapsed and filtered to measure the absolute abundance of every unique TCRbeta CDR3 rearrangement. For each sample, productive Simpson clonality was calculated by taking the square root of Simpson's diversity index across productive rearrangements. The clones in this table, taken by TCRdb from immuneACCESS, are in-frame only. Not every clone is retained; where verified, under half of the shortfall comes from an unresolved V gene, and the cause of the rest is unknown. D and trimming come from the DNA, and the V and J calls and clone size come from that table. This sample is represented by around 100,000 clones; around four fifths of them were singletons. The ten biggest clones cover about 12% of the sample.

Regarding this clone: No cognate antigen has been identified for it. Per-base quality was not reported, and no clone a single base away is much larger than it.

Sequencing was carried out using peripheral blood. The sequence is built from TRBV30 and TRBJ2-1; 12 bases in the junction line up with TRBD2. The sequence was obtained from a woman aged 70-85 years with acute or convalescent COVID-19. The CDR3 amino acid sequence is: CAGLAGGLNEQFF. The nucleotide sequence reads TGTGCCGGTCTAGCGGGGGGGCTCAATGAGCAGTTCTTC.